This TCR beta chain was recovered during a study of OX40 agonist ivuxolimab in advanced cancers. Study background: Hepatocellular carcinoma, melanoma, renal cell or head and neck cancer was diagnosed in the dose-escalation patients.

Clones were read by immunoSEQ multiplex PCR, and TCRdb kept only the in-frame ones, dropping some. The profile covers fewer than 50,000 clones, with around nine tenths appearing a single time and around 35% taken by the ten largest. Germline V CDR1 and CDR2: SGDLS, YYNGEE. There are 13 residues in the CDR3. V shed 0 bases and J shed 4 bases, with 5 bases lying between them. The sequence came from an adult with an advanced solid tumor such as melanoma, head and neck, liver or kidney cancer. This material consisted of CD4+ or CD8+ T cells sorted from blood, taken in a trial of the OX40 agonist ivuxolimab. The chain uses TRBV9 and TRBJ1-3, with D possibly TRBD1 on 5 matching bases. The CDR3 sequence: CASSVGGGNTIYF. In nucleotides, the CDR3 is TGTGCCAGCAGCGTAGGGGGGGGAAACACCATATATTTT.